What follows describes a single T cell receptor beta chain. This sample stems from a study of Ad26.COV2.S vaccination and SARS-CoV-2 variants. The treatment was: roughly 18 received Ad26.COV2.S at low or high dose, single or two shots; about 5 received placebo; per-sample allocation not given. Sampling took place 63 days after the first vaccine or placebo injection. This CDR3 is built from 17 residues. Germline CDR1 is MNHEY and CDR2 is SVGEGT. Trimming took 2 bases from V and 0 from J, leaving 14 bases between them. Here immunoSEQ multiplex PCR was the method, and the copy in TCRdb shows in-frame clones only, minus some. The repertoire holds some 250,000 clones, with around 87% as singletons.

The chain links TRBV6-2 or TRBV6-3 to TRBJ2-1, with TRBD1 as a possible D gene (6 bases). This receptor was identified in a person aged 18-60 years who received the Ad26.COV2.S COVID-19 vaccine or a placebo. The material sequenced was peripheral blood, taken in a trial of Ad26.COV2.S vaccine versus placebo. The CDR3 loop is CASSYKTGGGSYNEQFF. DNA for the CDR3: TGTGCCAGCAGTTACAAGACAGGTGGGGGCTCCTACAATGAGCAGTTCTTC.